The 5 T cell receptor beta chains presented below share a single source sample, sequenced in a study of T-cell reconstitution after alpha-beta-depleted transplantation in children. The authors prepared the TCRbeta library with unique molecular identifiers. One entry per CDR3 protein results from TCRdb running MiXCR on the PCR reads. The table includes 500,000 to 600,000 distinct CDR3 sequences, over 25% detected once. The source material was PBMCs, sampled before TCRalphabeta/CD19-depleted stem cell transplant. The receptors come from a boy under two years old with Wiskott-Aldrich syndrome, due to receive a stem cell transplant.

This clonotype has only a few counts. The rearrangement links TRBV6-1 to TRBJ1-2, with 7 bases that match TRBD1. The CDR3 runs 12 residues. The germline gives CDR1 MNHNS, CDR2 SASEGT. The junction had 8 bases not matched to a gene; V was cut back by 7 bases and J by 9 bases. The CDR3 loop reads CASNDRVVSYTF. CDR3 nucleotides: TGTGCCAGCAACGACAGGGTAGTTAGCTACACCTTC.

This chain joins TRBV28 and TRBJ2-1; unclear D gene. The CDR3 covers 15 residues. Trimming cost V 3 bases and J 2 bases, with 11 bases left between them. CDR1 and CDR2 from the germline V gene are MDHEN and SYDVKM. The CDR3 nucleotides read TGTGCCAGCAGTTTGGCAGCGCTCACCTACAATGAGCAGTTCTTC. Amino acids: CASSLAALTYNEQFF. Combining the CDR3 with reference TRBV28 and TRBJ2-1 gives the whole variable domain DVKVTQSSRYLVKRTGEKVFLECVQDMDHENMFWYRQDPGLGLRLIYFSYDVKMKEKGDIPEGYSVSREKKERFSLILESASTNQTSMYLCASSLAALTYNEQFFGPGTRLTVL.

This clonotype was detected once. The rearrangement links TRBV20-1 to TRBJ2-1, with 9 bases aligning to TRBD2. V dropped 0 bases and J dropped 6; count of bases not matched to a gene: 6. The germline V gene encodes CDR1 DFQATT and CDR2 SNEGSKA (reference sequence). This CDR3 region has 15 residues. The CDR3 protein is CSARDSSGRGNEQFF. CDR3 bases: TGCAGTGCTAGAGATAGTAGCGGGAGAGGCAATGAGCAGTTCTTC.

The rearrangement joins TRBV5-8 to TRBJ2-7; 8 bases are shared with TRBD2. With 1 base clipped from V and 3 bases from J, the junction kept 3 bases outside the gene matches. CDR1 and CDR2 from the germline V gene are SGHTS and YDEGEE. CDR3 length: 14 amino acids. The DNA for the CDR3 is TGTGCCAGCAGCTTGACTAGCGGAGACTACGAGCAGTACTTC. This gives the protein CASSLTSGDYEQYF.

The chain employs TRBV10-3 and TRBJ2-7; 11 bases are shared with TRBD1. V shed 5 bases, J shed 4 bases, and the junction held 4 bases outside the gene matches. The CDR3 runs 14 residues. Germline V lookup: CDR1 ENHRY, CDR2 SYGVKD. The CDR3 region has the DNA TGTGCCATCAGTCGGACAGGGGGCGAATACGAGCAGTACTTC. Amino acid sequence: CAISRTGGEYEQYF.